These T cell receptor beta chains were read from a single sample in a study of CD8 T cells in ankylosing spondylitis. TCRdb analysed the 5' RACE reads with MiXCR anew, one entry per CDR3 protein. The table records around 340,000 distinct CDR3 sequences, under 15% of them present only once. The sample consisted of blood, either unsorted or a sorted T cell fraction (not recorded which). The receptor source for this set is a male donor with ankylosing spondylitis or in good health (not recorded which). Each CDR3 is given with its conserved first and last residue. D genes are given only for firm matches. Some rows mark clone size as missing; the rest say once, few, many or name a class of expanded clone.

CDR3nt,CDR3aa,j_gene,abundance,v_gene,d_gene
TGCAGCGTAGATCGACAGAGGAACACTGAAGCTTTCTTT,CSVDRQRNTEAFF,TRBJ1-1,many,TRBV29-1,.
TGTGCCAGCAGCTTAGCCGGGGGGAGTTACACTGAAGCTTTCTTT,CASSLAGGSYTEAFF,TRBJ1-1,.,TRBV7-8,.
TGTGCCAGCAGCCAAGAGGGCAGCGGGGGCTACGAGCAGTACTTC,CASSQEGSGGYEQYF,TRBJ2-7,.,TRBV4-2,TRBD2
TGTGCCAGCGACAGAAGCGAGGGAACTGAAGCTTTCTTT,CASDRSEGTEAFF,TRBJ1-1,.,TRBV12-3/TRBV12-4,.
TGTGCCAGCAGTACCCCGACCGAGACCGGGGAGCTGTTTTTT,CASSTPTETGELFF,TRBJ2-2,.,TRBV25-1,.
TGTGCCAGCACCGCCAGAGACACTGAAGCTTTCTTT,CASTARDTEAFF,TRBJ1-1,.,TRBV28,.
TGTGCCAGCAGCTTTCTTCAAGGGACAGGGGATGGCTACACCTTC,CASSFLQGTGDGYTF,TRBJ1-2,.,TRBV11-1,TRBD1
TGCAGTGCTACCGGGACACCCCATAATGAAAAACTGTTTTTT,CSATGTPHNEKLFF,TRBJ1-4,few,TRBV20-1,.
TGTGCCTGGATATCAGGGCAGGTGCATGGCTACACCTTC,CAWISGQVHGYTF,TRBJ1-2,.,TRBV30,.
TGCGCCAGCAGCTTGTGGGGGAAGGGGTCCACCGGGGAGCTGTTTTTT,CASSLWGKGSTGELFF,TRBJ2-2,few,TRBV5-1,.
TGTGCCATCAAGCCGACTAGCGGGAACAATGAGCAGTTCTTC,CAIKPTSGNNEQFF,TRBJ2-1,few,TRBV10-3,TRBD2
TGTGCCATCAGGGGCAGTTCGAATGAAAAACTGTTTTTT,CAIRGSSNEKLFF,TRBJ1-4,few,TRBV10-3,.
TGTGCCAGCAGTTTGACTTGGCCGAACACTGAAGCTTTCTTT,CASSLTWPNTEAFF,TRBJ1-1,few,TRBV12-3/TRBV12-4,.
TGTGCCAGCAGCTCAGGGGGGGGGCGTATCTCTCTGGGTGAGCAGTTCTTC,CASSSGGGRISLGEQFF,TRBJ2-1,.,TRBV9,.